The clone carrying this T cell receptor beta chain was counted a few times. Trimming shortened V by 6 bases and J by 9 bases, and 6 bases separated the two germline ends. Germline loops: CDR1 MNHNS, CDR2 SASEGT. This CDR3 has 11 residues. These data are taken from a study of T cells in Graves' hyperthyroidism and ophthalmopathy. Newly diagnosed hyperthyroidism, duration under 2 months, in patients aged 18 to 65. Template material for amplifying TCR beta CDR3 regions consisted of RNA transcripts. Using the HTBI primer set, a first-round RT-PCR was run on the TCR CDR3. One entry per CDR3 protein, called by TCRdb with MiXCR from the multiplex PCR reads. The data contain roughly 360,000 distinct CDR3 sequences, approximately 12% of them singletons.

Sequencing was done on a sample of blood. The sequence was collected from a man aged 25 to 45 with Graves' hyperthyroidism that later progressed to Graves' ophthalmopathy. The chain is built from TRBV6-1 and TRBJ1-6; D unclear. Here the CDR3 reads CASRTRSPLHF. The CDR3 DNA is TGTGCCAGCAGGACCCGTTCACCCCTCCACTTT.